The text below deals with one TCR beta chain. The sample comes from a study of cytomegalovirus exposure and HLA in healthy donors. Background on the study: Researchers previously reported finding roughly 120 million unique TCR beta sequences from approximately 190 million T cells.

This CDR3 is built from 14 residues. The V end was cut by 6 bases, the J end by 2 bases, with 14 bases between. Germline V gene sequence: CDR1 MNHEY, CDR2 SVGAGI. Samples came from healthy bone marrow donors. Researchers ran the PCR with 60 Vbeta and 13 Jbeta primers. The method was immunoSEQ multiplex PCR; TCRdb's version includes in-frame clones alone and lacks a portion of them. In the table there are 250,000 to 350,000 clones, approximately 90% of which are singletons. The receptor was derived from a man in his forties in good health and CMV-seropositive. The V and J genes are TRBV6-5 and TRBJ2-7; the D gene is possibly TRBD2 (6 bases). The sequenced material came from PBMCs. For the CDR3, the DNA is TGTGCCAGCAGAGCGAGCGGGCGTCCCTACGAGCAGTACTTC. Translated, it gives CASRASGRPYEQYF.